Listed below are T cell receptor beta chains from one sample, sequenced in a study of blood T cell repertoires in COVID-19. The protocol was immunoSEQ multiplex PCR, while the TCRdb copy is restricted to in-frame clones and leaves out a portion. Of 240,000 or so clones listed, more than 70% are singletons. The sequencing sample was made of PBMCs or T cells enriched from blood (not recorded which). These receptors all come from a woman in her fifties or sixties who had recovered from COVID-19. CDR3s include the opening cysteine and the closing phenylalanine or tryptophan. D genes are given only for firm matches. Size tells how often a clone was seen (once, few, many) or the class of an expanded clone, and some rows leave it out.

CDR3: CASSTTGGTTYEQYF; DNA: TGTGCCAGCAGTACAACAGGGGGCACCACCTACGAGCAGTACTTC; length: 15; D: TRBD1; size: -; V: TRBV28; J: TRBJ2-7
CDR3: CASSFGTGSTDTQYF; DNA: TGTGCCAGCAGCTTCGGGACAGGGAGCACAGATACGCAGTATTTT; length: 15; D: TRBD1; size: -; V: TRBV7-3; J: TRBJ2-3
CDR3: CASSLDGRASGYTF; DNA: TGTGCCAGCAGCTTGGACGGCAGGGCGAGCGGCTACACCTTC; length: 14; D: -; size: -; V: TRBV5-4; J: TRBJ1-2
CDR3: CASSLPRGEQYF; DNA: TGTGCCAGCAGCTTGCCCCGGGGCGAGCAGTACTTC; length: 12; D: -; size: -; V: TRBV27; J: TRBJ2-7
CDR3: CASTSLEGAGELFF; DNA: TGTGCCAGCACCAGTTTGGAGGGTGCCGGGGAGCTGTTTTTT; length: 14; D: -; size: -; V: TRBV25-1; J: TRBJ2-2
CDR3: CASSELGTGYQPQHF; DNA: TGTGCCAGCAGTGAATTGGGGACAGGGTATCAGCCCCAGCATTTT; length: 15; D: TRBD1; size: -; V: TRBV2; J: TRBJ1-5
CDR3: CASSRPDSSYEQYF; DNA: TGTGCCAGCAGCCGGCCCGACAGCTCCTACGAGCAGTACTTC; length: 14; D: -; size: -; V: TRBV11-3; J: TRBJ2-7
CDR3: CASSVGSGQETQYF; DNA: TGTGCCAGCAGCGTAGGTAGCGGACAAGAGACCCAGTACTTC; length: 14; D: -; size: -; V: TRBV9; J: TRBJ2-5
CDR3: CASSKGTSGTLVDTQYF; DNA: TGTGCCAGCAGCAAAGGGACTAGCGGGACCCTAGTAGATACGCAGTATTTT; length: 17; D: TRBD2; size: -; V: TRBV14; J: TRBJ2-3
CDR3: CASSLLAGVSYNEQFF; DNA: TGTGCCAGCAGTCTACTAGCGGGAGTATCCTACAATGAGCAGTTCTTC; length: 16; D: TRBD2; size: -; V: TRBV7-9; J: TRBJ2-1
CDR3: CASSVPLGGPSYEQYF; DNA: TGTGCCAGCAGTGTACCCTTAGGGGGCCCCTCCTACGAGCAGTACTTC; length: 16; D: TRBD1; size: -; V: TRBV28; J: TRBJ2-7
CDR3: CSVEEVGVNQPQHF; DNA: TGCAGCGTTGAAGAGGTAGGGGTTAATCAGCCCCAGCATTTT; length: 14; D: -; size: -; V: TRBV29-1; J: TRBJ1-5
CDR3: CASSPRGRWEETQYF; DNA: TGCGCCAGCAGCCCCAGGGGGCGATGGGAAGAGACCCAGTACTTC; length: 15; D: TRBD1; size: -; V: TRBV5-1; J: TRBJ2-5
CDR3: CASSQGQNYEQYF; DNA: TGTGCCAGCAGCCAGGGACAGAACTACGAGCAGTACTTC; length: 13; D: TRBD1; size: -; V: TRBV11-3; J: TRBJ2-7
CDR3: CASSSSEKLFF; DNA: TGTGCCAGCAGCTCCAGTGAAAAACTGTTTTTT; length: 11; D: -; size: -; V: TRBV7-9; J: TRBJ1-4
CDR3: CASSRRTSGMWVNEQFF; DNA: TGTGCCAGCAGCCGGAGGACTAGCGGGATGTGGGTCAATGAGCAGTTCTTC; length: 17; D: TRBD2; size: -; V: TRBV11-3; J: TRBJ2-1
CDR3: CASSFRHNEQFF; DNA: TGTGCCAGCAGTTTCCGTCACAATGAGCAGTTCTTC; length: 12; D: -; size: -; V: TRBV12-3/TRBV12-4; J: TRBJ2-1
CDR3: CASSSLRGSGNTIYF; DNA: TGTGCCAGCAGCTCCCTACGGGGGAGTGGAAACACCATATATTTT; length: 15; D: -; size: -; V: TRBV11-2; J: TRBJ1-3
CDR3: CASSLTGQNYEQYF; DNA: TGCGCCAGCAGCTTGACGGGACAGAACTACGAGCAGTACTTC; length: 14; D: TRBD1; size: -; V: TRBV5-1; J: TRBJ2-7
CDR3: CASSLAGGYNEQFF; DNA: TGTGCCAGCAGTTTAGCGGGGGGGTACAATGAGCAGTTCTTC; length: 14; D: TRBD2; size: once; V: TRBV6-5; J: TRBJ2-1
CDR3: CASSSKRGATSYNEQFF; DNA: TGTGCTAGCAGCTCCAAGCGGGGGGCTACCTCCTACAATGAGCAGTTCTTC; length: 17; D: TRBD2; size: -; V: TRBV7-7; J: TRBJ2-1
CDR3: CASSSPGLLGTEAFF; DNA: TGTGCCAGCAGCTCCCCGGGGTTGTTAGGCACTGAAGCTTTCTTT; length: 15; D: -; size: -; V: TRBV11-2; J: TRBJ1-1
CDR3: CASSLTRGYGNTIYF; DNA: TGTGCCAGCAGTTTAACCAGGGGGTACGGAAACACCATATATTTT; length: 15; D: TRBD1; size: few; V: TRBV28; J: TRBJ1-3
CDR3: CAIRRGPLYEQYF; DNA: TGTGCCATTCGGAGAGGGCCTCTCTACGAGCAGTACTTC; length: 13; D: -; size: -; V: TRBV27; J: TRBJ2-7
CDR3: CASSVAGGPDTQYF; DNA: TGTGCCAGCAGCGTAGCGGGGGGGCCAGATACGCAGTATTTT; length: 14; D: TRBD2; size: once; V: TRBV9; J: TRBJ2-3